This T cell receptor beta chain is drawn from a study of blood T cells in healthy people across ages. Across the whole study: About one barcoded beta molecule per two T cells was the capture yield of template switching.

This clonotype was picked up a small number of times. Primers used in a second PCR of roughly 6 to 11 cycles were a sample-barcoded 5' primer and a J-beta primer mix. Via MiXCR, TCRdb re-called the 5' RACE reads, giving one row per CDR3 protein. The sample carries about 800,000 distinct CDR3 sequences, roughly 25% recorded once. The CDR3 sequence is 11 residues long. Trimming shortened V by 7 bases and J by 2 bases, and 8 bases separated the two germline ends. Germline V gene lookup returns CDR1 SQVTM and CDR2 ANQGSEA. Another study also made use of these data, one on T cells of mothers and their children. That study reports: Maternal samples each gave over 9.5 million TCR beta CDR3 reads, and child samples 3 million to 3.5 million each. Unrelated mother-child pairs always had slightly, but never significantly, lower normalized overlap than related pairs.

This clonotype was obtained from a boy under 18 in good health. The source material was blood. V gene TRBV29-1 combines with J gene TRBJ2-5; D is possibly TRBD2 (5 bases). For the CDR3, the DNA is TGCAGCGGAGCGGTACAAGAGACCCAGTACTTC. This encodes CSGAVQETQYF.